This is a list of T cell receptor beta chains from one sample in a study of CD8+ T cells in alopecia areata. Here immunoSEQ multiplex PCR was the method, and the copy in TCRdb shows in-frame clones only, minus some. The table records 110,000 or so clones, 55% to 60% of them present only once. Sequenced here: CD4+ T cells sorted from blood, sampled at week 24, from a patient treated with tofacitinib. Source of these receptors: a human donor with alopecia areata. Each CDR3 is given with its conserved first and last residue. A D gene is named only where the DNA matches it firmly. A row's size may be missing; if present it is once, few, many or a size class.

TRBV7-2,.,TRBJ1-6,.,CASSTGQPNNSPLHF,TGTGCCAGCAGCACCGGACAGCCTAATAATTCACCCCTCCACTTT
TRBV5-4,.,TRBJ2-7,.,CASSRETYEQYF,TGTGCCAGCAGCAGGGAAACCTACGAGCAGTACTTC
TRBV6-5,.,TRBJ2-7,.,CASSYSMSQGGYEQYF,TGTGCCAGCAGTTACTCGATGTCGCAGGGTGGGTACGAGCAGTACTTC
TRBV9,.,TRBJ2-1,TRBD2,CASSVGLAGGREQFF,TGTGCCAGCAGCGTAGGCCTAGCGGGGGGACGTGAGCAGTTCTTC
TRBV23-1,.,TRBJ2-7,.,CASSLHSGTFTWYDSYEQYF,TGCGCCAGCAGTCTCCATTCCGGGACCTTCACCTGGTACGACTCCTACGAGCAGTACTTC
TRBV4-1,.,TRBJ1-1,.,CASSPRQSTEAFF,TGCGCCAGCAGCCCCCGACAAAGTACTGAAGCTTTCTTT
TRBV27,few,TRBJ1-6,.,CASRVDSYNSPLHF,TGTGCCAGCAGAGTCGACAGCTATAATTCACCCCTCCACTTT
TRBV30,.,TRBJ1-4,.,CAWSISEKLFF,TGTGCCTGGAGTATCAGTGAAAAACTGTTTTTT
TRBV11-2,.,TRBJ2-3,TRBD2,CASSLGLAASTDTQYF,TGTGCCAGCAGCTTAGGACTAGCGGCTAGCACAGATACGCAGTATTTT
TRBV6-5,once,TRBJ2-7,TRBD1,CASSLTGSPYEQYF,TGTGCCAGCAGCCTGACAGGGTCCCCCTACGAGCAGTACTTC
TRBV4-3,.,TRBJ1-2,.,CASSQDLAPIYGYTF,TGCGCCAGCAGCCAAGACTTGGCTCCAATCTATGGCTACACCTTC
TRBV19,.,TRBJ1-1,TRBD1,CASSYRGGTLTEAFF,TGTGCCAGTAGTTACAGGGGAGGGACACTTACTGAAGCTTTCTTT
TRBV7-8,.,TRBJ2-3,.,CASSLFSGTDTQYF,TGTGCCAGCAGCTTATTTTCCGGAACAGATACGCAGTATTTT
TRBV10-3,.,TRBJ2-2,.,CAISDGSTNTGELFF,TGTGCCATCAGTGACGGCAGTACGAACACCGGGGAGCTGTTTTTT
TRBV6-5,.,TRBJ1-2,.,CASRRQGGYTF,TGTGCCAGCAGACGCCAGGGCGGCTACACCTTC
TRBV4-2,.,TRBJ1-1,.,CASSQDGVGSTEAFF,TGTGCCAGCAGCCAAGATGGGGTAGGAAGCACTGAAGCTTTCTTT
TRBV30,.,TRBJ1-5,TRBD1,CAWSVQGQGQHF,TGTGCCTGGAGTGTACAGGGACAGGGGCAGCATTTT
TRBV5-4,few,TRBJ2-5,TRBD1,CASSSGTEETQYF,TGTGCCAGCAGTTCCGGGACAGAAGAGACCCAGTACTTC
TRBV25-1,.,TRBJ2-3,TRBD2,CASSAGTSGHTQYF,TGTGCCAGCAGCGCGGGGACTAGCGGTCATACGCAGTATTTT
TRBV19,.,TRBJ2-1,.,CASSSRGAGGIYNEQFF,TGTGCCAGTAGTAGCCGGGGGGCAGGGGGCATCTACAATGAGCAGTTCTTC
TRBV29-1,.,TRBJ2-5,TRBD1,CSVTTGQETQYF,TGCAGCGTTACGACAGGGCAAGAGACCCAGTACTTC
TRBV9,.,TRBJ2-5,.,CASSRPGGHLIETQYF,TGTGCCAGCAGCCGACCCGGGGGACACCTCATAGAGACCCAGTACTTC
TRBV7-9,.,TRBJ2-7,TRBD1,CASSAFGQGRSYEQYF,TGTGCCAGCAGCGCATTTGGACAGGGGAGGTCCTACGAGCAGTACTTC
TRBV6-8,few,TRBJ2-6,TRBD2,CASRSSGGAGANVLTF,TGTGCCAGCAGGAGTAGCGGGGGCGCTGGGGCCAACGTCCTGACTTTC
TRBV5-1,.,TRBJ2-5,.,CASEGPEETQYF,TGCGCCAGCGAGGGTCCTGAAGAGACCCAGTACTTC
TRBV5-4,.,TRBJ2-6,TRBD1,CASSWGQPHSGANVLTF,TGTGCCAGCAGCTGGGGACAGCCCCACTCTGGGGCCAACGTCCTGACTTTC
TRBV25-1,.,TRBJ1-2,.,CASSVGPQGYTF,TGTGCCAGCAGTGTGGGGCCCCAAGGCTACACCTTC
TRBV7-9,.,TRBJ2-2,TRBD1,CASSLVRTGVDTGELFF,TGTGCCAGCAGCTTAGTGCGGACAGGGGTTGACACCGGGGAGCTGTTTTTT
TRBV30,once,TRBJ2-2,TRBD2,CACPTGTSVNTGELFF,TGTGCCTGTCCTACCGGGACTAGTGTTAACACCGGGGAGCTGTTTTTT
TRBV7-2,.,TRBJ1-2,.,CASSDRGGISYGYTF,TGTGCCAGCAGCGACCGTGGGGGAATAAGCTATGGCTACACCTTC
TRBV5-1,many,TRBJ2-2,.,CASSLAGGAGELFF,TGCGCCAGCAGCTTGGCCGGAGGGGCCGGGGAGCTGTTTTTT
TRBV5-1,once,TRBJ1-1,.,CASSAGSLGTEAFF,TGCGCCAGCAGTGCTGGGTCCTTGGGCACTGAAGCTTTCTTT
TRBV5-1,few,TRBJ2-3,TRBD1,CASSFRQGAGTDTQYF,TGCGCCAGCAGCTTCAGACAGGGGGCAGGCACAGATACGCAGTATTTT
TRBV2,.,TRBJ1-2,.,CASSEGLRGRGGYTF,TGTGCCAGCAGTGAAGGCCTCAGGGGTCGGGGCGGCTACACCTTC
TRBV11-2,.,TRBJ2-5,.,CASSPYSGVSQETQYF,TGTGCCAGCAGTCCATATAGTGGCGTCTCTCAAGAGACCCAGTACTTC
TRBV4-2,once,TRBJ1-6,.,CASSQGAGDNSPLHF,TGTGCCAGCAGCCAAGGAGCAGGGGATAATTCACCCCTCCACTTT
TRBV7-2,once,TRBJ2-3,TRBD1,CASSPGQFTDTQYF,TGTGCCAGCAGCCCGGGACAGTTTACAGATACGCAGTATTTT
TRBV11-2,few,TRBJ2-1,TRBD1,CASSLDSLTGGVYNEQFF,TGTGCCAGCAGCTTAGATTCCTTGACAGGGGGCGTCTACAATGAGCAGTTCTTC
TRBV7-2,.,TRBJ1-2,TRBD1,CASSLGTGGYGYTF,TGTGCCAGCAGCTTAGGAACAGGGGGCTATGGCTACACCTTC
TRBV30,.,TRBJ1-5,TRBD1,CAWSVREKDRANQPQHF,TGTGCCTGGAGTGTCCGCGAAAAGGACAGGGCCAATCAGCCCCAGCATTTT
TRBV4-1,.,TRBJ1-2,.,CASSQEEGDGYGYTF,TGCGCCAGCAGCCAAGAGGAGGGGGACGGCTATGGCTACACCTTC
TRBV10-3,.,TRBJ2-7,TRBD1,CAISLRDSYEQYF,TGTGCCATCAGTCTACGGGACAGCTACGAGCAGTACTTC
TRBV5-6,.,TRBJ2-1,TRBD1,CASRGRGNEQFF,TGTGCCAGCAGGGGCAGGGGGAATGAGCAGTTCTTC
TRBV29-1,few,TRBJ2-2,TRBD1,CSATTGLDTGELFF,TGCAGCGCCACGACAGGGTTGGACACCGGGGAGCTGTTTTTT
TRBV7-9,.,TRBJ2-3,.,CASPGSGGLDTQYF,TGTGCCAGCCCCGGGTCCGGGGGGCTTGATACGCAGTATTTT
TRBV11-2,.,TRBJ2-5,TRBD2,CASSLFRGVPPRETQYF,TGTGCCAGCAGCTTATTCCGGGGGGTACCGCCTCGGGAGACCCAGTACTTC
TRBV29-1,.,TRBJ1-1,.,CSVKEMMNTEAFF,TGCAGCGTCAAGGAGATGATGAACACTGAAGCTTTCTTT
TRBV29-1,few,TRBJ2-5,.,CSAASGRGETQYF,TGCAGCGCCGCCTCGGGGCGGGGAGAGACCCAGTACTTC
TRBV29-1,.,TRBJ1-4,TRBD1,CSVPSGQGYEKLFF,TGCAGCGTGCCCTCGGGACAGGGGTATGAAAAACTGTTTTTT
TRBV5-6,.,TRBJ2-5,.,CASSFQETQYF,TGTGCCAGCAGCTTCCAAGAGACCCAGTACTTC
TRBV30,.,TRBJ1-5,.,CAWSIQGQGNQPQHF,TGTGCCTGGAGTATCCAGGGGCAAGGCAATCAGCCCCAGCATTTT
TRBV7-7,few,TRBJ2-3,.,CASSLSPGADTQYF,TGTGCTAGCAGCTTATCTCCGGGGGCAGATACGCAGTATTTT
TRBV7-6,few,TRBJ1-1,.,CASSLSIMAFF,TGTGCCAGCAGCTTATCTATAATGGCTTTCTTT
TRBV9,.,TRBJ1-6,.,CASSVDGGVNNSPLHF,TGTGCCAGCAGCGTAGATGGGGGTGTCAATAATTCACCCCTCCACTTT
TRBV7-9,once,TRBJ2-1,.,CASSLAGTLGNEQFF,TGTGCCAGCAGCTTAGCCGGGACTCTAGGGAATGAGCAGTTCTTC
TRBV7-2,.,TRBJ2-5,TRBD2,CASSLAGIGLAGTGAQYF,TGTGCCAGCAGCTTAGCGGGAATCGGACTAGCGGGGACGGGGGCCCAGTACTTC
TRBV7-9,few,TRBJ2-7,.,CASSSTGFYEQYF,TGTGCCAGCAGCTCGACAGGATTCTACGAGCAGTACTTC
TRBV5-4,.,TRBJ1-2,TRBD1,CASSKGDRAGGYTF,TGTGCCAGCAGCAAGGGGGACAGGGCAGGCGGCTACACCTTC
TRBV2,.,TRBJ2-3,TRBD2,CASRAGGDTQYF,TGTGCCAGCAGGGCGGGGGGCGATACGCAGTATTTT